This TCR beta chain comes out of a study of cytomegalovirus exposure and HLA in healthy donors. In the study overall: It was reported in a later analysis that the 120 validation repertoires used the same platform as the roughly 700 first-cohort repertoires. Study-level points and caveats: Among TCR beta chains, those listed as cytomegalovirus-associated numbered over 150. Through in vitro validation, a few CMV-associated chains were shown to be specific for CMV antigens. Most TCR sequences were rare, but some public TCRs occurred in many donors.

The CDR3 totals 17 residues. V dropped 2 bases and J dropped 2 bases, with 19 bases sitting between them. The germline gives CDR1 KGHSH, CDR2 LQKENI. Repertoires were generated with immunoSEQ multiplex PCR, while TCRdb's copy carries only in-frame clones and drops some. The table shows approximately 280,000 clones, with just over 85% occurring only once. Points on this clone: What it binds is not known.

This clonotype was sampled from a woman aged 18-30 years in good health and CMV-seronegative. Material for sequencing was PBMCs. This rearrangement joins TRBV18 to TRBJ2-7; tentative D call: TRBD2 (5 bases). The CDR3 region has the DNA TGTGCCAGCTCACCAGGAATAGCGCCAGACATTCCCTACGAGCAGTACTTC. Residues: CASSPGIAPDIPYEQYF.